This is a list of T cell receptor beta chains from one sample in a study of neoadjuvant anti-PD-1 for oral cavity cancer. Assay used: immunoSEQ multiplex PCR; TCRdb lists only in-frame clones, some missing. This sample carries roughly 14,000 clones, less than 75% of them seen once, and the ten largest clones take 2% to 2.5%. The sample consisted of PBMCs, taken before nivolumab (anti-PD-1) treatment. The receptors here all came from a person aged 40 to 85 with oral cavity squamous cell carcinoma. The CDR3 runs from the conserved cysteine through the conserved F or W. A D gene is named only where the DNA matches it firmly. Size tells how often a clone was seen (once, few, many) or the class of an expanded clone, and some rows leave it out.

V gene	D gene	clone size	J gene	CDR3 DNA	CDR3 protein
TRBV15	-	-	TRBJ2-2	TGTGCCACCAGCAGAGATAGGAACAGCGCGAACACCGGGGAGCTGTTTTTT	CATSRDRNSANTGELFF
TRBV5-6	TRBD1	-	TRBJ1-6	TGTGCCAGCAGGAATGACAGGGAGAATTCACCCCTCCACTTT	CASRNDRENSPLHF
TRBV2	-	-	TRBJ2-6	TGTGCCAGCAGTGGTACAGGCTCTGGGGCCAACGTCCTGACTTTC	CASSGTGSGANVLTF
TRBV19	TRBD1	-	TRBJ1-1	TGTGCCAGTAGTATACGAGCCGACAGGGGGCGGAACACTGAAGCTTTCTTT	CASSIRADRGRNTEAFF
TRBV7-6	TRBD2	-	TRBJ2-2	TGTGCCAGCACGGGACTAGCGGGATTCACCGGGGAGCTGTTTTTT	CASTGLAGFTGELFF
TRBV27	-	-	TRBJ1-2	TGTGCCAGCAGTTCCGGACGACCACCTTGGCCTGGCTACACCTTC	CASSSGRPPWPGYTF
TRBV2	-	-	TRBJ1-2	TGTGCCAGCAGTGTCAGACTACAGTCTAAGAGTGGCTACACCTTC	CASSVRLQSKSGYTF
TRBV18	-	-	TRBJ1-1	TGTGCCAGCTCACCAGGCAGCCCGAACACTGAAGCTTTCTTT	CASSPGSPNTEAFF
TRBV19	TRBD2	few	TRBJ2-2	TGTGCCAGCCGCCGGGAGGGGAACACCGGGGAGCTGTTTTTT	CASRREGNTGELFF
TRBV5-5	-	-	TRBJ1-5	TGTGCCAGCAGCTCTACGTATTATAGCAATCAGCCCCAGCATTTT	CASSSTYYSNQPQHF
TRBV4-1	TRBD1	-	TRBJ2-5	TGCGCCAGCAGCCACGGACAGGCTAGAGAGACCCAGTACTTC	CASSHGQARETQYF
TRBV6-5	-	-	TRBJ2-5	TGTGCCAGCAGTTACTCCGGGGGGCGCGGGACCCAGTACTTC	CASSYSGGRGTQYF
TRBV18	-	-	TRBJ2-3	TGTGCCAGCGCCTCCCGGGGCACAGATACGCAGTATTTT	CASASRGTDTQYF
TRBV6-6	TRBD2	-	TRBJ2-3	TGTGCCAGCAGTTACGGTAGTGGGACTAGCCCAGATACGCAGTATTTT	CASSYGSGTSPDTQYF
TRBV11-2	-	-	TRBJ1-1	TGTGCCAGCAGCTTAGGAACACTTACCTTAGAAGCTTTCTTT	CASSLGTLTLEAFF
TRBV11-2	-	-	TRBJ2-2	TGTGCCAGCAGCTACCAGACCGGGGAGCTGTTTTTT	CASSYQTGELFF
TRBV4-2	-	few	TRBJ2-3	TGTGCCAGCAGCCAAGAAGTAGCCCCCCGGACAGATACGCAGTATTTT	CASSQEVAPRTDTQYF
TRBV6-1	TRBD1	-	TRBJ1-2	TGTGCCAGCAGTGGGGGGGGACAGTTAAAGTGGGGCTACACCTTC	CASSGGGQLKWGYTF
TRBV5-4	-	-	TRBJ1-2	TGTGCCAGCAGCCCTGCCCAGGGGAACTATGGCTACACCTTC	CASSPAQGNYGYTF
TRBV4-2	-	-	TRBJ1-3	TGTGCCAGCAGCCGGACGGTCTCTGGAAACACCATATATTTT	CASSRTVSGNTIYF
TRBV29-1	-	few	TRBJ1-2	TGCAGCGTGAACTCTTATGGCTACACCTTC	CSVNSYGYTF
TRBV9	TRBD1	-	TRBJ1-2	TGTGCCAGCAGCGTGGGACAGGGGACCAGAGGCTACACCTTC	CASSVGQGTRGYTF
TRBV2	TRBD2	-	TRBJ2-7	TGTGCCAGCAGTGAAATGGGACTAGCGGGGGCCGGCGAGCAGTACTTC	CASSEMGLAGAGEQYF
TRBV14	-	-	TRBJ2-2	TGTGCCAGCAGCCGTGAGTTAAGCACCGGGGAGCTGTTTTTT	CASSRELSTGELFF
TRBV6-1	TRBD1	-	TRBJ2-5	TGTGCCAGCAGGGGGACAGTAAGAGAGACCCAGTACTTC	CASRGTVRETQYF
TRBV10-2	-	-	TRBJ1-1	TGCGCCAGCAGTGATCTGAGGACAGTAAACACTGAAGCTTTCTTT	CASSDLRTVNTEAFF